This T cell receptor (beta chain) was retrieved from a study of beta chain features in type 1 diabetes. Study findings and constraints: Researchers reported that naive, central memory and Treg TCRB repertoires appeared more similar in patients than in healthy donors. Shortening that was moderate but significant affected the TCRB CDR3s of Type 1 diabetes patients in all four CD4+ subsets.

Germline V gives CDR1 LGHNA, CDR2 YNFKEQ. CDR3 length: 17 residues. V was pared by 0 bases and J by 3 bases, with 6 bases of the junction left unmatched. Investigators reverse transcribed all isolated RNA, so they sequenced expressed TCRB transcripts. Sequenced by immunoSEQ multiplex PCR; TCRdb stores in-frame clones only, minus some. Among a few hundred thousand clones listed, around 24% were seen once. Details on this clone: The antigen is undetermined.

Purity above 95% was achieved in all sorted populations. V usage is TRBV4-2 and J usage is TRBJ2-1, with 9 bases that match TRBD2. The origin of this receptor is a young woman with type 1 diabetes. The sequencing input was naive CD4+ T cells from blood. CDR3 DNA: TGTGCCAGCAGCCAAGACCAAGGAGCGGGAGGCTACAATGAGCAGTTCTTC. Translation: CASSQDQGAGGYNEQFF.